The 32 T cell receptor beta chains in this list originate from one sample, sequenced in a study of identifying expanded T cells in peripheral blood. TCRdb's copy holds only in-frame clones and misses some; the assay was immunoSEQ multiplex PCR. This table holds approximately 97,000 clones, around 89% found once. Sequencing used blood. The receptors originated from a person aged 18 to 70 in good health.

The chain has TRBV2 and TRBJ2-2; D perhaps matches TRBD1 (5 bases). This CDR3 region has 14 residues. The V end was cut by 11 bases, the J end by 0 bases, with 13 bases between. CDR1 is SNHLY and CDR2 is FYNNEI in the germline V gene. CDR3 protein: CAVRRTTNTGELFF. DNA of the CDR3: TGTGCCGTTCGGCGGACAACGAACACCGGGGAGCTGTTTTTT.

The V call is TRBV2, the J call TRBJ2-5; tentatively, D is TRBD1 or TRBD2 (5 bases each). Deletions cut 6 bases from V and 5 bases from J, with 13 bases between. Looked up from germline, CDR1 is SNHLY and CDR2 is FYNNEI. This CDR3 contains 13 residues. CDR3 protein: CASRRGDGETQYF. The CDR3 DNA sequence: TGTGCCAGCAGGAGGGGTGATGGCGAGACCCAGTACTTC.

J is TRBJ2-7 and V is TRBV27, with a weak D call TRBD1 (5 bases). Germline V gene data show CDR1 as MNHEY and CDR2 as SMNVEV (reference sequence). This CDR3 contains 14 residues. V gave up 5 bases and J gave up 3 bases, with 14 bases separating them. The CDR3 nucleotides read TGTGCCAGCAGTCAGGGTCCTAAGGGCTACGAGCAGTACTTC. Encoded protein: CASSQGPKGYEQYF.

This chain uses TRBV21-1 with TRBJ1-1. TRBV21-1 is designated a pseudogene. The CDR3 totals 14 residues. DNA for the CDR3: TGTGCCAGCAGCAAAATAGGGAGCGGAACTGAAGCTTTCTTT. As protein: CASSKIGSGTEAFF.

V is TRBV19 and J is TRBJ1-5, with D unresolved. The CDR3 spans 14 residues. Trimming cost V 7 bases and J 0 bases, with 10 bases left between them. Germline CDR1 is LNHDA and CDR2 is SQIVND (reference sequence). The CDR3 DNA is TGTGCCAGTAACCTACAGAATAGCAATCAGCCCCAGCATTTT. Translated: CASNLQNSNQPQHF. Filled out from reference TRBV19 and TRBJ1-5, the complete variable domain reads DGGITQSPKYLFRKEGQNVTLSCEQNLNHDAMYWYRQDPGQGLRLIYYSQIVNDFQKGDIAEGYSVSREKKESFPLTVTSAQKNPTAFYLCASNLQNSNQPQHFGDGTRLSIL.

The CDR3 DNA sequence: TGTGCCAGCAGCCTGCTGGGGGGTAGGTCTGAAGCTTTCTTT. This codes for CASSLLGGRSEAFF. The rearrangement links TRBV4-2 to TRBJ1-1; TRBD1 is a possible D gene (5 bases). V lost 4 bases and J 6 bases, leaving 15 bases between the germline ends. The CDR3 has 14 amino acids. CDR1 is LGHNA, CDR2 YNFKEQ, per germline.

The chain carries TRBV6-4 and TRBJ2-2; D remains unclear. CDR3 length: 14 residues. Trimming shortened V by 6 bases and J by 4 bases, and 12 bases separated the two germline ends. Germline V gene data show CDR1 as MRHNA and CDR2 as SNTAGT. CDR3 nucleotides: TGTGCCAGCAGACCTGAATGGGGCACCGGGGAGCTGTTTTTT. This codes for CASRPEWGTGELFF.

The gene calls are TRBV27 and TRBJ1-2, with D perhaps matching TRBD1 (6 bases). Per the germline V gene, CDR1 is MNHEY and CDR2 is SMNVEV (reference sequence). The CDR3 runs to 14 residues. Trimming shortened V by 5 bases and J by 0 bases, and 10 bases separated the two germline ends. DNA for the CDR3: TGTGCCAGCAGTAGACAGGCCGCTAACTATGGCTACACCTTC. Translation gives CASSRQAANYGYTF.

The J gene is TRBJ2-1, the V gene TRBV14; the D gene could be TRBD1 or TRBD2 (5 bases each). Germline-derived CDR1 and CDR2 are SGHDN and FVKESK. V lost 6 bases and J 3 bases, leaving 12 bases between the germline ends. This CDR3 has 14 residues. The CDR3 here is CASSLEGLYNEQFF. The CDR3 region has the DNA TGTGCCAGCAGTCTTGAGGGGCTCTACAATGAGCAGTTCTTC.

The chain employs TRBV7-3 and TRBJ1-4, with 7 positions matching TRBD1. The CDR3 consists of 15 residues. Germline-derived CDR1 and CDR2 are SGHTA and FQGTGA. Trimming cost V 6 bases and J 4 bases; bases outside gene matches: 8. CDR3 bases: TGTGCCAGCAGTCCCACAGGGACAGTTAATGAAAAACTGTTTTTT. Translation: CASSPTGTVNEKLFF.

The chain is built from TRBV5-8 and TRBJ2-7; TRBD2 matches at 7 bases. Germline V gives CDR1 SGHTS, CDR2 YDEGEE. V trimming: 6 bases; J trimming: 2 bases; junction bases outside the gene matches: 14. This CDR3 region has 16 residues. CDR3 sequence: CASKHTPSGGTYEQYF. The CDR3 coding sequence is TGTGCCAGCAAACACACTCCTAGCGGAGGGACCTACGAGCAGTACTTC.

V gene TRBV18 combines with J gene TRBJ1-1, with D unresolved. Trimming cost V 2 bases and J 5 bases, with 9 bases left between them. Per germline, CDR1 KGHSH and CDR2 LQKENI. The CDR3 spans 13 residues. CDR3 DNA sequence: TGTGCCAGCTCACCATATTCGGAAACTGAAGCTTTCTTT. Translated: CASSPYSETEAFF.

The CDR3 DNA is TGTGCCAGCAGTGATCCGGCTAGGTTAGATCTCAATGAGCAGTTCTTC. Amino acids: CASSDPARLDLNEQFF. The chain is built from TRBV2 and TRBJ2-1; D gene ambiguous. Germline values: CDR1 SNHLY, CDR2 FYNNEI. V lost 3 bases to trimming and J lost 6 bases, with 18 bases between them. The CDR3 runs to 16 residues.

The J gene is TRBJ2-3, the V gene TRBV7-2; the match to TRBD2 covers 7 bases. This CDR3 has 15 residues. Per germline, CDR1 SGHTA and CDR2 FQGNSA. V lost 0 bases and J lost 1; bases outside the gene matches: 1. The CDR3 is CASSLASGGTDTQYF. For the CDR3, the DNA is TGTGCCAGCAGCTTAGCGAGCGGGGGCACAGATACGCAGTATTTT.

The chain joins TRBV5-1 to TRBJ2-1, with 7 bases lining up with TRBD1. Germline V gene lookup returns CDR1 SGHRS and CDR2 YFSETQ. V lost 2 bases, J lost 1 base, and 3 bases stayed unmatched. CDR3 length: 15 amino acids. For the CDR3, the DNA is TGCGCCAGCAGCTTCGGGGACAGTTCCTACAATGAGCAGTTCTTC. This encodes CASSFGDSSYNEQFF.

This chain connects TRBV29-1 to TRBJ2-1; D perhaps matches TRBD1 (5 bases). This CDR3 is 13 amino acids long. Germline V gene lookup returns CDR1 SQVTM and CDR2 ANQGSEA. V gave up 2 bases and J gave up 7 bases, with 12 bases separating them. The DNA of the CDR3 is TGCAGCGTTGAATCGCAGGGTCGGAATGAGCAGTTCTTC. Translating gives CSVESQGRNEQFF.

This clone occurred a few times. This rearrangement joins TRBV6-6 to TRBJ1-1, with D possibly TRBD1 on 6 matching bases. V was pared by 7 bases and J by 3 bases, with 12 bases between. The CDR3 runs to 13 residues. Germline lookup yields CDR1 MNHNY and CDR2 SVGAGI (reference sequence). The CDR3 nucleotides are TGTGCCAGCACCAGGGGACAAGACACTGAAGCTTTCTTT. This gives the protein CASTRGQDTEAFF.

The chain carries TRBV28 and TRBJ2-5; no firm D call. V was trimmed by 4 bases and J by 4 bases, leaving 10 bases between them. CDR1 and CDR2 (germline): MDHEN, SYDVKM. The CDR3 consists of 13 residues. CDR3 DNA: TGTGCCAGCAGTTCACCCGCACTAGAGACCCAGTACTTC. This gives the protein CASSSPALETQYF.

The gene calls are TRBV6-5 and TRBJ2-5; D remains unclear. V lost 0 bases, J lost 5 bases, and 7 bases lay in between. This CDR3 region has 13 residues. Germline assignment: CDR1 MNHEY and CDR2 SVGAGI. This CDR3 reads CASSYSSGETQYF. The CDR3 coding sequence is TGTGCCAGCAGTTACTCCAGTGGGGAGACCCAGTACTTC.

This chain connects TRBV28 to TRBJ2-3, with TRBD2 matching 10 bases. V gave up 7 bases and J gave up 5 bases; unmatched junction bases: 6. The CDR3 runs to 14 residues. The V gene's germline CDR1 is MDHEN and CDR2 SYDVKM. The CDR3 sequence: CASNTLAGGDTQYF. CDR3 in DNA: TGTGCCAGCAATACTTTAGCGGGAGGAGATACGCAGTATTTT.

V gene TRBV28 combines with J gene TRBJ2-7, with 7 bases fitting TRBD1. The V gene end was trimmed by 5 bases and the J gene end by 2 bases; junction bases not matched to a gene: 18. The germline gives CDR1 MDHEN, CDR2 SYDVKM. The CDR3 has 18 residues. The CDR3 protein is CASSPSGNRGRGAYEQYF. CDR3 sequence (DNA): TGTGCCAGCAGTCCCAGCGGCAACAGGGGTCGGGGAGCCTACGAGCAGTACTTC.

This chain connects TRBV5-1 to TRBJ2-1; 14 bases fit TRBD2. The V gene end was trimmed by 1 base and the J gene end by 5 bases; junction bases not matched to a gene: 2. The CDR3 covers 16 residues. Germline CDR1 reads SGHRS; CDR2 reads YFSETQ. In DNA form, the CDR3 reads TGCGCCAGCAGCTTGACGACTAGCGGGGGGGACAATGAGCAGTTCTTC. It is translated as CASSLTTSGGDNEQFF.

V gene TRBV9 combines with J gene TRBJ1-6, with 7 bases that match TRBD1. Germline loops: CDR1 SGDLS, CDR2 YYNGEE. The V segment lost 0 bases and the J segment 7 bases; nucleotides outside the gene matches: 4. The CDR3 loop spans 15 amino acids. The CDR3 DNA follows: TGTGCCAGCAGCGTAGGGGACAGACACAATTCACCCCTCCACTTT. As protein: CASSVGDRHNSPLHF.

This clone has a single count. The J gene is TRBJ2-7, the V gene TRBV11-2, with D tentatively TRBD1 or TRBD2 (5 bases each). Trimming took off 3 bases at V and 0 bases at J, with 15 bases between the two ends. CDR1 is SGHAT, CDR2 FQNNGV, per germline. CDR3 size: 16 residues. CDR3 coding DNA: TGTGCCAGCAGCTTCGCGACGGGACGGAGCTCCTACGAGCAGTACTTC. Its translation: CASSFATGRSSYEQYF.

This clone was seen a single time. The CDR3 nucleotides read TGTGCCAGCAGCTTGGGGGGTGAATCCAATGAAAAACTGTTTTTT. Translated, it gives CASSLGGESNEKLFF. The J gene is TRBJ1-4, the V gene TRBV5-4; unclear D gene. CDR1 is SGHNT, CDR2 YYREEE, per germline (reference sequence). The CDR3 runs 15 residues. V was shortened by 0 bases and J by 5 bases, with 11 bases between the two germline ends.

A single count supports this clone. The V and J genes are TRBV9 and TRBJ1-1; D might be TRBD1 (5 bases). The V gene lost 4 bases and the J gene lost 2 bases, with 15 bases spanning the gap. Germline V gene lookup returns CDR1 SGDLS and CDR2 YYNGEE. This CDR3 is 15 amino acids long. CDR3 nucleotide sequence: TGTGCCAGCAGCCCCCAACTGACAGTAAACACTGAAGCTTTCTTT. It is translated as CASSPQLTVNTEAFF.

CDR3 protein: CASSPSQGPYEQYF. The CDR3 nucleotides are TGTGCCAGCAGCCCCAGCCAGGGCCCCTACGAGCAGTACTTC. The chain links TRBV7-2 to TRBJ2-7, with D possibly TRBD1 on 5 matching bases. The CDR3 loop spans 14 amino acids. From germline, CDR1 is SGHTA and CDR2 FQGNSA. V dropped 5 bases and J dropped 2 bases, with 13 bases sitting between them. Supplemented by reference TRBV7-2 and TRBJ2-7, the full variable domain reads GAGVSQSPSNKVTEKGKDVELRCDPISGHTALYWYRQSLGQGLEFLIYFQGNSAPDKSGLPSDRFSAERTGGSVSTLTIQRTQQEDSAVYLCASSPSQGPYEQYFGPGTRLTVT.

CDR3 in DNA: TGTGCCAGCAGCTTACGAGTCGACACTGAAGCTTTCTTT. Protein product: CASSLRVDTEAFF. This rearrangement joins TRBV7-9 to TRBJ1-1; no definite D call. Germline V CDR1 and CDR2: SEHNR, FQNEAQ (reference sequence). Trimming shortened V by 2 bases and J by 3 bases, and 7 bases separated the two germline ends. This CDR3 is 13 amino acids long.

V is TRBV4-3 and J is TRBJ1-4; unclear D gene. Trimming cost V 1 base and J 7 bases, with 4 bases left between them. This CDR3 is 12 amino acids long. CDR1 LGHNA and CDR2 YSLEER come from the germline V gene. The CDR3 reads CASSQGGEKLFF. The CDR3 DNA follows: TGCGCCAGCAGCCAAGGCGGTGAAAAACTGTTTTTT.

Comments on this clone: The same CDR3 can be traced to other DNA sequences in this sample. J is TRBJ1-5 and V is TRBV6-5; D is ambiguous. Trimming left V 0 bases short and J 1 base short, with 7 bases between. Germline assignment: CDR1 MNHEY and CDR2 SVGAGI. This CDR3 has 15 residues. The CDR3 nucleotides are TGTGCCAGCAGTTACTCTGGCATAAGCAATCAGCCCCAGCATTTT. Translation: CASSYSGISNQPQHF.

The chain's CDR3 is CASSQATGTGSYEQYF. CDR3 coding DNA: TGTGCCAGCAGCCAAGCTACCGGGACAGGATCCTACGAGCAGTACTTC. The gene calls are TRBV14 and TRBJ2-7, with 8 nucleotides matching TRBD1. The CDR3 runs 16 residues. The germline V gene encodes CDR1 SGHDN and CDR2 FVKESK. The V and J ends lost 1 base and 1 base, in that order; junction bases with no gene match: 6.

The J gene is TRBJ1-4, the V gene TRBV5-4; no clear D gene. CDR1 SGHNT and CDR2 YYREEE come from the germline V gene (reference sequence). The V end lost 5 bases, the J end lost 8 bases, and 16 bases lay between the germline ends. The CDR3 length is 14 residues. The DNA for the CDR3 is TGTGCCAGCAGTACGGAGGTTTTAGGGGAAAAACTGTTTTTT. Protein product: CASSTEVLGEKLFF. The whole variable domain, remainder taken from reference TRBV5-4 and TRBJ1-4, is ETGVTQSPTHLIKTRGQQVTLRCSSQSGHNTVSWYQQALGQGPQFIFQYYREEENGRGNFPPRFSGLQFPNYSSELNVNALELDDSALYLCASSTEVLGEKLFFGSGTQLSVL.